Below, 11 T cell receptor beta chains from the same sample are listed, as sequenced in a study of blood T cell repertoires in COVID-19. The table came from immunoSEQ multiplex PCR; TCRdb's copy has only in-frame clones and leaves some out. The table includes around 340,000 clones, about four fifths detected once. Sequencing was done on a sample of peripheral blood. The source is a man aged 25 to 40 with active or convalescent COVID-19.

This chain joins TRBV3-1 (or the pseudogene TRBV3-2) and TRBJ2-1; the match to TRBD2 covers 14 bases. The CDR3 consists of 16 residues. Germline CDR1 and CDR2: LGHDT and YNNKEL (reference sequence). With 4 bases clipped from V and 10 bases from J, the junction kept 9 bases outside the gene matches. This CDR3 is CASSPVPGLAGAEQFF. The CDR3 nucleotides are TGTGCCAGCAGCCCGGTCCCGGGACTAGCGGGAGCAGAGCAGTTCTTC.

V usage is TRBV11-2 and J usage is TRBJ2-3, with D perhaps TRBD2 (7 bases). V lost 3 bases, J lost 3 bases, and 16 bases lay in between. The CDR3 is 16 amino acids. Germline CDR1 is SGHAT and CDR2 is FQNNGV. CDR3 nucleotide sequence: TGTGCCAGCAGCTTGGGGGGGGCGGGGCGGACAGATACGCAGTATTTT. It yields the protein CASSLGGAGRTDTQYF.

The chain couples TRBV3-1 (or the pseudogene TRBV3-2) to TRBJ2-3, with 8 bases fitting TRBD2. The V and J ends lost 1 base and 14 bases, in that order; junction bases with no gene match: 14. The length of the CDR3 is 15 residues. The germline gives CDR1 LGHDT, CDR2 YNNKEL (reference sequence). The DNA of the CDR3 is TGTGCCAGCAGCCAAGGGGTAGCCGGGACTAGTTTTTTGTATTTT. The encoded protein is CASSQGVAGTSFLYF.

The V and J genes are TRBV4-1 and TRBJ2-7, with 7 positions matching TRBD1. The germline V gene encodes CDR1 MGHRA and CDR2 YSYEKL. This CDR3 is built from 15 residues. V shed 1 base, J shed 6 bases, and the junction held 9 bases outside the gene matches. This chain's CDR3 is CASSQGDREYGEQYF. CDR3 bases: TGCGCCAGCAGCCAAGGCGACAGGGAGTACGGCGAGCAGTACTTC.

This sequence joins TRBV5-1 and TRBJ1-2; 8 bases agree with TRBD1. This CDR3 comprises 14 residues. The V gene end was trimmed by 6 bases and the J gene end by 5 bases; junction bases not matched to a gene: 9. The germline V gene encodes CDR1 SGHRS and CDR2 YFSETQ. In DNA, the CDR3 is TGCGCCAGCATCCCGGGACAGGTACCTTATGGCTACACCTTC. Encoded protein: CASIPGQVPYGYTF.

The chain combines TRBV5-1 with TRBJ1-1, with TRBD1 as a possible D gene (5 bases). Trimming stripped 1 base from V and 5 bases from J, with 9 bases between. This CDR3 has 13 residues. Germline CDR1 SGHRS, CDR2 YFSETQ. This CDR3 is CASSLIGGTEAFF. In DNA form, the CDR3 reads TGCGCCAGCAGCTTGATCGGGGGGACTGAAGCTTTCTTT.

This clone was seen only once. CDR3 nucleotide sequence: TGCGCCAGCAGCCTCTCCCTTCGTGGCAGTAATAGCAATCAGCCCCAGCATTTT. Translating it yields CASSLSLRGSNSNQPQHF. The V call is TRBV4-3, the J call TRBJ1-5; the D is unclear. The CDR3 spans 18 residues. CDR1 and CDR2 (germline): LGHNA, YSLEER. Trimming took off 4 bases at V and 0 bases at J, with 19 bases between the two ends.

The V gene is TRBV19, the J gene TRBJ1-5; D is unresolved. V was clipped by 1 base and J by 7 bases, with 14 bases between them. Germline V CDR1 and CDR2: LNHDA, SQIVND (reference sequence). The CDR3 length is 15 residues. The CDR3 DNA reads as TGTGCCAGTAGTATAGGCTGGGAGGCGGGACAGCCCCAGCATTTT. Its protein product is CASSIGWEAGQPQHF. The variable domain in full, completed from reference TRBV19 and TRBJ1-5, reads DGGITQSPKYLFRKEGQNVTLSCEQNLNHDAMYWYRQDPGQGLRLIYYSQIVNDFQKGDIAEGYSVSREKKESFPLTVTSAQKNPTAFYLCASSIGWEAGQPQHFGDGTRLSIL.

This clone showed up just a few times. The chain joins TRBV9 to TRBJ2-2; unclear D gene. Germline lookup yields CDR1 SGDLS and CDR2 YYNGEE. The V end lost 2 bases, the J end lost 5 bases, and 7 bases lay between the germline ends. CDR3 size: 13 residues. The CDR3 region has the DNA TGTGCCAGCAGCGTCTCCGGGACCGGGGAGCTGTTTTTT. Amino acid sequence: CASSVSGTGELFF.

The chain joins TRBV28 to TRBJ2-7; D is possibly TRBD1 (5 bases). The CDR3 runs to 15 residues. Trimming stripped 6 bases from V and 5 bases from J, with 20 bases between. Looked up from germline, CDR1 is MDHEN and CDR2 is SYDVKM. The CDR3 loop is CASSPPQGSIDEQYF. The CDR3 DNA reads as TGTGCCAGCAGCCCTCCCCAGGGCTCGATCGACGAGCAGTACTTC.

The chain recombines TRBV9 with TRBJ2-7; D possibly corresponds to TRBD1 (5 bases). The V gene's germline CDR1 is SGDLS and CDR2 YYNGEE. V lost 3 bases to trimming and J lost 2 bases, with 12 bases between them. The CDR3 extends over 14 amino acids. The DNA of the CDR3 is TGTGCCAGCAGCGAGGGCAGGGTCCCCTACGAGCAGTACTTC. Translation gives CASSEGRVPYEQYF.